These 19 T cell receptor beta chains originate from one sample sequenced in a study of CD8+ T cells in alopecia areata. cDNA serving as the sequencing template came from extracted, reverse transcribed RNA. The data were produced by immunoSEQ multiplex PCR, yet TCRdb's version contains in-frame clones alone and is incomplete. Of a few hundred thousand clones listed, roughly 44% were seen once; the top ten hold 2% to 3%. Treatment specified: oral pan-JAK inhibitor, 5-10 mg twice daily. The sequenced sample was CD4+ T cells sorted from blood, obtained around week 36, from a patient treated with tofacitinib. These TCRs come from a human donor with alopecia areata.

This clone was counted a few times. V gene TRBV14 combines with J gene TRBJ2-3; TRBD1 matches at 9 bases. Unmatched junction bases numbered 5, after V lost 4 bases and J lost 0 bases. The CDR3 spans 16 residues. Germline CDR1 and CDR2: SGHDN and FVKESK. The CDR3 DNA follows: TGTGCCAGCAGCCCAGGACAGGGGACTAGCACAGATACGCAGTATTTT. Encoded protein: CASSPGQGTSTDTQYF.

J is TRBJ2-5 and V is TRBV5-1, with TRBD2 matching 7 bases. The CDR3 spans 14 residues. V lost 3 bases, J lost 2 bases, and 4 bases stayed unmatched. CDR1 is SGHRS and CDR2 is YFSETQ in the germline V gene. The CDR3 spells CASSSSSGQETQYF. The CDR3 DNA reads TGCGCCAGCAGCTCCTCTAGCGGTCAAGAGACCCAGTACTTC.

V gene TRBV7-9 combines with J gene TRBJ2-1; 11 positions match TRBD1. There are 16 residues in the CDR3. The V and J ends lost 2 bases and 9 bases, in that order; junction bases with no gene match: 9. The germline V gene encodes CDR1 SEHNR and CDR2 FQNEAQ (reference sequence). The CDR3 DNA sequence: TGTGCCAGCAGCTTACCCGGGACAGGGGGTATGAGTGAGCAGTTCTTC. Encoded protein: CASSLPGTGGMSEQFF.

The chain links TRBV6-4 to TRBJ1-2; D is undetermined. The CDR3 runs 12 residues. The V gene's germline CDR1 is MRHNA and CDR2 SNTAGT. Trimming stripped 0 bases from V and 8 bases from J, with 7 bases between. The CDR3 nucleotides are TGTGCCAGCAGTGACTCTACGGGGGGCTACACCTTC. Its protein product is CASSDSTGGYTF.

This chain uses TRBV5-4 with TRBJ2-1; 7 positions match TRBD2. The ends lost 4 bases at V and 1 base at J; junction bases unmatched: 5. The CDR3 covers 15 residues. The germline gives CDR1 SGHNT, CDR2 YYREEE (reference sequence). DNA for the CDR3: TGTGCCAGCAGCGCAGCTAGCGGATCCTACAATGAGCAGTTCTTC. Its protein is CASSAASGSYNEQFF.

The rearrangement links TRBV29-1 to TRBJ2-3, with 9 bases that match TRBD1. V gave up 5 bases and J gave up 2 bases; unmatched junction bases: 2. This CDR3 region has 13 residues. Per germline, CDR1 SQVTM and CDR2 ANQGSEA. The CDR3 sequence is CSVRQGVTDTQYF. The CDR3 bases are TGCAGCGTTCGACAGGGGGTCACAGATACGCAGTATTTT.

The table lists this clone with a few counts. The chain couples TRBV5-1 to TRBJ2-5; TRBD2 aligns across 10 bases. In germline, CDR1 is SGHRS, CDR2 YFSETQ. The CDR3 is 14 amino acids. V dropped 5 bases and J dropped 3; count of bases not matched to a gene: 4. The CDR3 here is CASRPGLAEETQYF. Written as DNA, the CDR3 is TGCGCCAGCAGACCAGGACTAGCGGAAGAGACCCAGTACTTC.

V gene TRBV6-5 combines with J gene TRBJ1-5; 7 nucleotides match TRBD1. In germline, CDR1 is MNHEY, CDR2 SVGAGI. This CDR3 is built from 14 residues. Germline trimming cut 4 bases from V and 4 bases from J; bases unmatched to any gene: 4. CDR3 amino acids: CASSSRQGNQPQHF. The CDR3 coding sequence is TGTGCCAGCAGTTCTAGACAGGGAAATCAGCCCCAGCATTTT.

A remark on this clone: The identical CDR3 is also encoded by other nucleotide sequences in the sample. The CDR3 sequence: CASSLTGERQPQHF. CDR3 DNA: TGTGCCAGCTCACTCACAGGGGAAAGGCAGCCCCAGCATTTT. The chain recombines TRBV18 with TRBJ1-5; 7 bases map to TRBD1. CDR1 is KGHSH and CDR2 is LQKENI in the germline V gene. The ends lost 4 bases at V and 7 bases at J; junction bases unmatched: 7. There are 14 residues in the CDR3. The entire variable domain, with the rest obtained from reference TRBV18 and TRBJ1-5, is as follows: NAGVMQNPRHLVRRRGQEARLRCSPMKGHSHVYWYRQLPEEGLKFMVYLQKENIIDESGMPKERFSAEFPKEGPSILRIQQVVRGDSAAYFCASSLTGERQPQHFGDGTRLSIL.

This chain uses TRBV2 with TRBJ2-5; no definite D call. CDR1 is SNHLY and CDR2 is FYNNEI in the germline V gene. The CDR3 length is 12 residues. V was clipped by 4 bases and J by 5 bases, with 8 bases between them. This CDR3 is CASSALTETQYF. The CDR3 nucleotides read TGTGCCAGCAGTGCCCTGACGGAGACCCAGTACTTC. Full variable domain (outside the CDR3, taken from reference TRBV2 and TRBJ2-5): EPEVTQTPSHQVTQMGQEVILRCVPISNHLYFYWYRQILGQKVEFLVSFYNNEISEKSEIFDDQFSVERPDGSNFTLKIRSTKLEDSAMYFCASSALTETQYFGPGTRLLVL.

This clone was counted a few times. DNA for the CDR3: TGCGCCAGCCTTCGGGACGACAGACGGAACACTGAAGCTTTCTTT. Amino acid sequence: CASLRDDRRNTEAFF. The chain recombines TRBV5-1 with TRBJ1-1; TRBD1 might be the D (5 bases). V dropped 7 bases and J dropped 1 base, with 17 bases sitting between them. Germline CDR1 SGHRS, CDR2 YFSETQ. This CDR3 region has 15 residues.

The chain combines TRBV7-9 with TRBJ2-6; possibly TRBD1 or TRBD2 for D (5 bases each). The CDR3 extends over 17 amino acids. Trimming removed 0 bases at V and 4 bases at J, with 13 bases between. The V gene's germline CDR1 is SEHNR and CDR2 FQNEAQ (reference sequence). CDR3 DNA sequence: TGTGCCAGCAGCTTAGCCAGAGGGGCGTCCGGGGCCAACGTCCTGACTTTC. Translating gives CASSLARGASGANVLTF.

In its sample, this clone was seen a few times. The chain combines TRBV19 with TRBJ1-2, with D perhaps matching TRBD1 (6 bases). This CDR3 contains 15 residues. V lost 7 bases and J lost 1, with 16 bases in between. The germline CDR1 and CDR2 sequences are LNHDA and SQIVND (reference sequence). For the CDR3, the DNA is TGTGCCAGTATTGCCCGGGACACCTATAACTATGGCTACACCTTC. Translation: CASIARDTYNYGYTF.

V gene TRBV29-1 combines with J gene TRBJ2-5, with D unresolved. The germline V and J ends were trimmed by 7 bases and 5 bases, with 14 bases remaining between them. This CDR3 spans 12 amino acids. Germline V gene lookup returns CDR1 SQVTM and CDR2 ANQGSEA. CDR3 sequence reads: CSAESRPETQYF. CDR3 bases: TGCAGCGCCGAAAGTCGACCGGAGACCCAGTACTTC.

The chain links TRBV7-2 to TRBJ2-2; 8 bases fit TRBD2. V shed 5 bases and J 3 bases; nucleotides not matched to a gene: 5. Germline CDR1 is SGHTA and CDR2 is FQGNSA. The CDR3 covers 15 residues. For the CDR3, the DNA is TGTGCCAGCAGCACACTAGCGGACGACACCGGGGAGCTGTTTTTT. Amino acid sequence: CASSTLADDTGELFF. Filled out from reference TRBV7-2 and TRBJ2-2, the complete variable domain reads GAGVSQSPSNKVTEKGKDVELRCDPISGHTALYWYRQSLGQGLEFLIYFQGNSAPDKSGLPSDRFSAERTGGSVSTLTIQRTQQEDSAVYLCASSTLADDTGELFFGEGSRLTVL.

Only a few counts were recorded for this clone. J is TRBJ2-5 and V is TRBV6-5; 10 nucleotides align to TRBD2. From germline, CDR1 is MNHEY and CDR2 SVGAGI. Trimming took 2 bases from V and 5 from J; bases not matched to a gene: 8. The CDR3 is made up of 16 amino acids. CDR3 nucleotide sequence: TGTGCCAGCAGTTACGTAGCTAGCGGGAGCGGGGAGACCCAGTACTTC. It yields the protein CASSYVASGSGETQYF.

J is TRBJ1-5 and V is TRBV19; 9 positions agree with TRBD1. Germline V gene data show CDR1 as LNHDA and CDR2 as SQIVND (reference sequence). The length of the CDR3 is 15 residues. V lost 5 bases and J lost 4; bases outside the gene matches: 6. CDR3 in amino acids: CASSSLQGANQPQHF. The CDR3 DNA reads TGTGCCAGTAGTTCCCTACAGGGGGCGAATCAGCCCCAGCATTTT.

The chain joins TRBV19 to TRBJ2-4, with D maybe TRBD1 (6 bases). Germline CDR1 reads LNHDA; CDR2 reads SQIVND (reference sequence). Trimming stripped 5 bases from V and 0 bases from J, with 14 bases between. There are 16 residues in the CDR3. The chain's CDR3 is CASSAGDTLAKNIQYF. In nucleotides, the CDR3 is TGTGCCAGTAGTGCCGGGGACACTCTAGCCAAAAACATTCAGTACTTC.

This chain joins TRBV28 and TRBJ1-2, with 9 bases matching TRBD1. CDR3 length: 12 amino acids. The germline V gene encodes CDR1 MDHEN and CDR2 SYDVKM. V shed 6 bases and J 5 bases; nucleotides not matched to a gene: 1. The CDR3 bases are TGTGCCAGCAGGGACAGGGGATATGGCTACACCTTC. As protein: CASRDRGYGYTF.